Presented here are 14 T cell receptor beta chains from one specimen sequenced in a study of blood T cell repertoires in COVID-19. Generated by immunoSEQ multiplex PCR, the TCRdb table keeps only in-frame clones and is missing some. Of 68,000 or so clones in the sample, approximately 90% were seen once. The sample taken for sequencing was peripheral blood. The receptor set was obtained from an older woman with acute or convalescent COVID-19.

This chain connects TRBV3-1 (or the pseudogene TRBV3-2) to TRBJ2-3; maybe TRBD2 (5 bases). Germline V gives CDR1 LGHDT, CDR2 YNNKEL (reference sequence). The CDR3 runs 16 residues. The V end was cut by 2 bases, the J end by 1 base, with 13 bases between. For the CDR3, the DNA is TGTGCCAGCAGCCAAAGGCGGCGGGCAGGCACAGATACGCAGTATTTT. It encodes CASSQRRRAGTDTQYF.

The CDR3 region is CASERGPYGYTF. DNA for the CDR3: TGTGCCAGCGAAAGGGGGCCCTATGGCTACACCTTC. The chain employs TRBV28 and TRBJ1-2; 7 positions agree with TRBD1. This CDR3 spans 12 amino acids. With V trimmed by 8 bases and J by 4 bases, 4 bases remained unmatched. Germline CDR1 reads MDHEN; CDR2 reads SYDVKM.

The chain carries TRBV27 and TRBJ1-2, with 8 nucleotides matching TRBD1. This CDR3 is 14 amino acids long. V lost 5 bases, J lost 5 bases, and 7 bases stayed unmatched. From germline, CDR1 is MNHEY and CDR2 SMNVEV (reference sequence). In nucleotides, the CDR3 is TGTGCCAGCAGTCCCACAGGGGGAGGGTATGGCTACACCTTC. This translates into CASSPTGGGYGYTF.

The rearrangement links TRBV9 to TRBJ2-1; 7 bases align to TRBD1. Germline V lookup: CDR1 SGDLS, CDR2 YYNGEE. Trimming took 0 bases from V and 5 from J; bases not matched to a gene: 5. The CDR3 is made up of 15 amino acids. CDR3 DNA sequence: TGTGCCAGCAGCGTAGTTGGACAGGAGAACAATGAGCAGTTCTTC. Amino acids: CASSVVGQENNEQFF. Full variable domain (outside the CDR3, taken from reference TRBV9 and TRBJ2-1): DSGVTQTPKHLITATGQRVTLRCSPRSGDLSVYWYQQSLDQGLQFLIQYYNGEERAKGNILERFSAQQFPDLHSELNLSSLELGDSALYFCASSVVGQENNEQFFGPGTRLTVL.

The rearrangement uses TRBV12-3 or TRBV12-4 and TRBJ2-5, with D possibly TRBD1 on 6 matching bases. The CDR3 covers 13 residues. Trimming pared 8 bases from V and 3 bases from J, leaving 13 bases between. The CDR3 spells CASRDTDKETQYF. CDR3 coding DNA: TGTGCCAGCCGGGACACCGATAAAGAGACCCAGTACTTC.

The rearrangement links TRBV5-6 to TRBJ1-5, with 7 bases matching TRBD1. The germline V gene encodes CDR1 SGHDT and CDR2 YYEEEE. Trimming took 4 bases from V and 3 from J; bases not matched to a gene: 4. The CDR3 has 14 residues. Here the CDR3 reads CASSPGQLNQPQHF. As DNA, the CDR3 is TGTGCCAGCAGCCCGGGACAGCTCAATCAGCCCCAGCATTTT.

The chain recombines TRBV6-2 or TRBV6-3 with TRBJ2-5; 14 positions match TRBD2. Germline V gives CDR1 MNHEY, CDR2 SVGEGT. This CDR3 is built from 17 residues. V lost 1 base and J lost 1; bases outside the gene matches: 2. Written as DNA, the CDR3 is TGTGCCAGCAGTTACTGGGGACTAGCGGGGGCCCAAGAGACCCAGTACTTC. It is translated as CASSYWGLAGAQETQYF.

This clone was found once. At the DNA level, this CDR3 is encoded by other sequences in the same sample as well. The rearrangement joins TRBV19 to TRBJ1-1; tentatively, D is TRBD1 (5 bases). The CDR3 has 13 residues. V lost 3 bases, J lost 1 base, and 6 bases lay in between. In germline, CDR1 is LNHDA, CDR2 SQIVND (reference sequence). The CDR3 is CASSIQGNTEAFF. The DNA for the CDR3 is TGTGCCAGTAGTATCCAGGGGAACACTGAAGCTTTCTTT.

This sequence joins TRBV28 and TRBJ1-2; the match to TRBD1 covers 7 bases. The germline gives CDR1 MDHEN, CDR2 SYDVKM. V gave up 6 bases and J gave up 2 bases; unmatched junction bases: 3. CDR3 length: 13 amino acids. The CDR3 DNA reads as TGTGCCAGCAGGTCGGGACAGAACTATGGCTACACCTTC. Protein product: CASRSGQNYGYTF.

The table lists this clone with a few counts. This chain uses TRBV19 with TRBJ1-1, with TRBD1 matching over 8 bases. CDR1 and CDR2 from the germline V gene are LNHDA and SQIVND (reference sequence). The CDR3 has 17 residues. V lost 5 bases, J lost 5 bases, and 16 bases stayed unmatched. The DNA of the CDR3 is TGTGCCAGTAGTCCCGGACAGGGCGGGAGGGGGTGGACTGAAGCTTTCTTT. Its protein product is CASSPGQGGRGWTEAFF.

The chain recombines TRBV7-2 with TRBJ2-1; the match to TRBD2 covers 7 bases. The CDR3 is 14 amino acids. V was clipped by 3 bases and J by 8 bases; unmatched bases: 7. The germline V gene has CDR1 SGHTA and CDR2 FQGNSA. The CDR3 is CASSLGGSWDEQFF. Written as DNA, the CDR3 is TGTGCCAGCAGCTTGGGGGGGAGTTGGGATGAGCAGTTCTTC.

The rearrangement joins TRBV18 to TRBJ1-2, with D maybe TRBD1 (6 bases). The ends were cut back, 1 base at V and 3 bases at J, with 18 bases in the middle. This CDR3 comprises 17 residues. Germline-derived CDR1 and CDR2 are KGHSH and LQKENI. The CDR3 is CASSPQSLWGQDYGYTF. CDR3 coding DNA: TGTGCCAGCTCACCACAATCTTTGTGGGGGCAGGACTATGGCTACACCTTC.

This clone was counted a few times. CDR3 nucleotide sequence: TGTGCTAGTGGTCGGGACAGCGCCGGCCAGCCCCAGCATTTT. It yields the protein CASGRDSAGQPQHF. The chain employs TRBV12-5 and TRBJ1-5, with 7 positions matching TRBD1. This CDR3 has 14 amino acids. Germline V gene sequence: CDR1 LGHNT, CDR2 FRNRAP. V was pared by 5 bases and J by 7 bases, with 8 bases of the junction left unmatched.

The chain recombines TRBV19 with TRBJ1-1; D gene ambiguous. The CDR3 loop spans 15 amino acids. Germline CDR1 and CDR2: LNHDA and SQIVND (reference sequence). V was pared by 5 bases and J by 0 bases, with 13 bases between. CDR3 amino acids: CASSPTKNMNTEAFF. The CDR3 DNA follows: TGTGCCAGTAGTCCCACCAAGAACATGAACACTGAAGCTTTCTTT.